Listed below are T cell receptor beta chains from one sample, sequenced in a study of blood T cells in healthy people across ages. TCRdb reprocessed the 5' RACE reads via MiXCR and lists one record per CDR3 protein. Found here are about 800,000 distinct CDR3 sequences, 20% to 30% of them singletons; the top ten hold approximately 4%. The same sample was also studied in work on T cells of mothers and their children.

Sequenced sample: blood. All receptors come from a boy aged 5-17 years in good health. CDR3s include the opening cysteine and the closing phenylalanine or tryptophan. D genes are given only for firm matches. Expanded clones get a size class; other rows say once, few or many, or leave the size out.

>many|TRBJ1-5|TRBV4-2|NA|15
TGTGCCAGCAGCCAAGAGGCTGGGACAAATCAGCCCCAGCATTTT
CASSQEAGTNQPQHF
>NA|TRBJ1-1|TRBV2|NA|13
TGTGCCAGCCTTGCCAGGGAGAACACTGAAGCTTTCTTT
CASLARENTEAFF
>NA|TRBJ1-4|TRBV6-5|NA|14
TGTGCCAGCAGTTACTCGTCGGGTAATGAAAAACTGTTTTTT
CASSYSSGNEKLFF
>few|TRBJ2-2|TRBV7-2|TRBD1|18
TGTGCCAGCAGCTTAGCCGGGACGGAGACAGGGGAGGCCGGGGAGCTGTTTTTT
CASSLAGTETGEAGELFF
>NA|TRBJ2-7|TRBV6-2/TRBV6-3|NA|15
TGTGCCAGCAGTACCCCGGGCGGCGGTCCCTACGAGCAGTACTTC
CASSTPGGGPYEQYF
>few|TRBJ2-1|TRBV15|NA|13
TGTGCCACCAGCAGAGATAACGCCCATGAGCAGTTCTTC
CATSRDNAHEQFF
>few|TRBJ2-1|TRBV27|NA|13
TGTGCCAGCAGTTTAGCCACAGGGTTTGAGCAGTTCTTC
CASSLATGFEQFF
>few|TRBJ2-7|TRBV4-3|NA|14
TGCGCCAGCAGCCAAGATTTGGAGGGTCTCGAGCAGTACTTC
CASSQDLEGLEQYF
>NA|TRBJ1-2|TRBV15|NA|13
TGTGCCACCAGCCTAAGGGGATACTATGGCTACACCTTC
CATSLRGYYGYTF
>few|TRBJ2-6|TRBV9|NA|14
TGTGCCAGCAGCGTAAGGCCTGGGGCCAACGTCCTGACTTTC
CASSVRPGANVLTF
>NA|TRBJ2-7|TRBV24-1|NA|13
TGTGCCACCTCCAACAGCGATTCCTACGAGCAGTACTTC
CATSNSDSYEQYF
>NA|TRBJ1-1|TRBV12-3/TRBV12-4|NA|13
TGTGCCAGCAGTTTTGCGGGGTACACTGAAGCTTTCTTT
CASSFAGYTEAFF
>few|TRBJ2-7|TRBV4-1|NA|16
TGCGCCAGCAGCCACGGTTTACAGGGCCAATCCTACGAGCAGTACTTC
CASSHGLQGQSYEQYF
>few|TRBJ1-2|TRBV4-1|TRBD1|21
TGCGCCAGCAGCCAAGATATAATAGGCGGACAGGGCCCGCAGGGGGGCTATGGCTACACCTTC
CASSQDIIGGQGPQGGYGYTF
>NA|TRBJ2-7|TRBV7-3|NA|13
TGTGCCAGCAGCTCCCTCGGGGGCTACGAGCAGTACTTC
CASSSLGGYEQYF
>few|TRBJ1-5|TRBV6-6|TRBD1|14
TGTGCCAGCAGTCCTCAGGGGGCCCGTCAGCCCCAGCATTTT
CASSPQGARQPQHF
>NA|TRBJ2-3|TRBV5-1|NA|17
TGCGCCAGCAGCCTCCTACCAACGGGGGAACTCACAGATACGCAGTATTTT
CASSLLPTGELTDTQYF
>NA|TRBJ1-1|TRBV12-3/TRBV12-4|NA|14
TGTGCCAGCAGTTGGTTGGACAGTGACACTGAAGCTTTCTTT
CASSWLDSDTEAFF
>NA|TRBJ1-5|TRBV20-1|NA|14
TGCAGTGCTAGAGTCTGGCAGCTCGATCAGCCCCAGCATTTT
CSARVWQLDQPQHF
>NA|TRBJ1-2|TRBV11-2|TRBD1|15
TGTGCCAGCAGCGGGACAGGGGCCCTGAACTATGGCTACACCTTC
CASSGTGALNYGYTF
>few|TRBJ2-7|TRBV4-2|NA|15
TGTGCCAGCAGCCAAGGTGGCGCGAGCTCCTACGAGCAGTACTTC
CASSQGGASSYEQYF
>few|TRBJ2-5|TRBV29-1|TRBD2|15
TGCAGCGTAGAAGCGGGACTAGCGGGGCCGGAGACCCAGTACTTC
CSVEAGLAGPETQYF
>NA|TRBJ2-3|TRBV20-1|NA|13
TGCAGTGCTAGAGCCCTAACCACAGATACGCAGTATTTT
CSARALTTDTQYF
>few|TRBJ2-1|TRBV7-9|TRBD2|17
TGTGCTAGCAGCTTAATGATGGGACTAGCGGGGAATAATGAGCAGTTCTTC
CASSLMMGLAGNNEQFF